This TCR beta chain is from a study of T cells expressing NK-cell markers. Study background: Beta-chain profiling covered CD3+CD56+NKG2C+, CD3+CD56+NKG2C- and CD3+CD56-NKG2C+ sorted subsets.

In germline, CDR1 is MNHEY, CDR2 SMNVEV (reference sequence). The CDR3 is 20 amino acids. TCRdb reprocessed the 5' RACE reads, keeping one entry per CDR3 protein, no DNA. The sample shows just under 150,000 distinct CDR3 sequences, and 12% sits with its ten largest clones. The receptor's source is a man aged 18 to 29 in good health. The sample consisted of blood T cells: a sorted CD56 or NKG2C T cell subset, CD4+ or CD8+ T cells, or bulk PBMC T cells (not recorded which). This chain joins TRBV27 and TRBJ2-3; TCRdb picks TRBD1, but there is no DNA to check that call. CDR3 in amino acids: CASSSPIPGQGVFSTDTQYF.